This T cell receptor (beta chain) is drawn from a study of CD8+CD57+ T cells in acquired aplastic anemia. The patients chosen for sequencing had shown expansion of CD8+CD57+ cells (detected by flow cytometry). Acquired aplastic anemia of severe grade affected all patients. It was genomic DNA that served as the template for profiling TCR beta VDJ and CDR3. In TCRdb, the reads were re-called with MiXCR into one record per CDR3 protein. The table shows under 350,000 distinct CDR3 sequences, with 50% to 65% occurring only once. As for this clonotype: Germline is not matched at one junction end, which may reflect a read error.

The CDR3 contains 15 residues. Germline V lookup: CDR1 SGHTA, CDR2 FQGTGA. The receptor was isolated from a human donor with aplastic anemia. V gene TRBV7-3 combines with J gene TRBJ2-7; D possibly corresponds to TRBD2 (6 bases). The sequencing input was sorted CD4+, CD8+, or CD8+CD57+ T cells (not recorded which) from PBMCs. Here the CDR3 DNA reads TGCGCCAGCGGCTTAAGGGACGGGGGATCCTACGAGCAGTACTTC. Protein product: CASGLRDGGSYEQYF.